This T cell receptor (beta chain) was sequenced in a study of cytomegalovirus exposure and HLA in healthy donors. V lost 5 bases to trimming and J lost 5 bases, with 16 bases between them. In germline, CDR1 is SGHTA, CDR2 FQGTGA. This CDR3 is 14 amino acids long. General study points: The study flagged 150 to 200 TCR beta chains as cytomegalovirus-associated.

This clone was seen only once. What it recognizes is unknown. Clones were read by immunoSEQ multiplex PCR, and TCRdb kept only the in-frame ones, dropping some. Here the sample spans over 200,000 clones, about 90% being singletons. The TCR sequence derives from a woman between 25 and 40 years old in good health and CMV-seronegative. V and J are TRBV7-3 and TRBJ2-7; D perhaps matches TRBD2 (6 bases). Sequencing used PBMCs. Here the CDR3 reads CASSPGWEEDEQYF. The CDR3 DNA is TGTGCCAGCAGCCCCGGGTGGGAGGAGGACGAGCAGTACTTC.